This entry is about one T cell receptor beta chain. Its matching antigen is unknown. Within the library, unique molecular identifiers were attached to each individual cDNA molecule. TCRdb called the reads again in MiXCR, with one record for every CDR3 protein. Of about 3,100 distinct CDR3 sequences listed, roughly 45% are singletons. The entry originates in a study of human T cells and chemical hapten exposure. About the study: Slight volume differences across pooled libraries mainly accounted for varying per-sample TCR yields.

Unfractionated whole blood served as the source for total RNA extraction. The CDR3 sequence is 13 residues long. V gave up 9 bases and J gave up 2 bases; unmatched junction bases: 4. CDR1 is SNHLY and CDR2 is FYNNEI in the germline V gene. Study-wide points: TCRs at high frequency, those above 1 in 1000, did not change with DPC sensitization.

The rearrangement uses TRBV2 and TRBJ2-1, with 7 bases aligning to TRBD2. This receptor was identified in a human donor who had alopecia or was a healthy volunteer (not recorded which). Some clones in this sample may be carry-over from other donors' samples. This table probably holds off-target reads from a library built for another chain. The material sequenced was whole blood. The CDR3 protein is CARGLTPYNEQFF. The CDR3, as DNA: TGTGCCAGGGGACTAACACCCTACAATGAGCAGTTCTTC.